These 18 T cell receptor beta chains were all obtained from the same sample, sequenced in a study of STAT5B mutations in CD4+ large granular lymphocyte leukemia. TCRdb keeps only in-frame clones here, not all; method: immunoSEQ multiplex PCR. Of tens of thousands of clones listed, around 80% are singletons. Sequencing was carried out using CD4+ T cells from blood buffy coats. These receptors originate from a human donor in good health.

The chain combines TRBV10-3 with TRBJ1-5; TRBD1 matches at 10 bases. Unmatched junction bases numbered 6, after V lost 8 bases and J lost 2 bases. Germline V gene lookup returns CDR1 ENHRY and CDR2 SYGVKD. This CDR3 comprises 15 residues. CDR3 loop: CAIGQGGVGNQPQHF. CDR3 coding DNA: TGTGCCATCGGACAGGGGGGAGTGGGCAATCAGCCCCAGCATTTT.

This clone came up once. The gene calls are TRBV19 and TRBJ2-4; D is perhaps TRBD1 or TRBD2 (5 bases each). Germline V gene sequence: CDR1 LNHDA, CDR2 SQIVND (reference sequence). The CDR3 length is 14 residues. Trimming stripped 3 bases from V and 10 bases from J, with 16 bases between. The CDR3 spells CASSIPGPYFIQYF. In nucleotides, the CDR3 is TGTGCCAGTAGTATCCCGGGACCCTATTTTATTCAGTACTTC.

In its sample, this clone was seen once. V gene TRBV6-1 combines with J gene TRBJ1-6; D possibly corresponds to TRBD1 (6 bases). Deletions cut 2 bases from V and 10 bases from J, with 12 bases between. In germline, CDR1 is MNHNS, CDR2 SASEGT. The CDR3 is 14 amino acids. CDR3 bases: TGTGCCAGCAGTGAACTCAGGGGACGCTCACCCCTCCACTTT. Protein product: CASSELRGRSPLHF.

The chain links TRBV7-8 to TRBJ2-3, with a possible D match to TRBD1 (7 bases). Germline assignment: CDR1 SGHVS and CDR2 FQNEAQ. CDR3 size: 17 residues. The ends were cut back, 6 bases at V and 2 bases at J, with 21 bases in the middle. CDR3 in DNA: TGTGCCAGCAGTACCAGGGGGGCCGGGGAACCCACAGATACGCAGTATTTT. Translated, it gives CASSTRGAGEPTDTQYF.

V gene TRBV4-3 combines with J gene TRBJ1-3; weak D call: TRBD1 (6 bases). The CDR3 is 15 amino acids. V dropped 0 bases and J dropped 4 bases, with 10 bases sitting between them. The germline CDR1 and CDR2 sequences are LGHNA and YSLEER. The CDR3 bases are TGCGCCAGCAGCCAAGAAACAGGGTCAGGAAACACCATATATTTT. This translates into CASSQETGSGNTIYF.

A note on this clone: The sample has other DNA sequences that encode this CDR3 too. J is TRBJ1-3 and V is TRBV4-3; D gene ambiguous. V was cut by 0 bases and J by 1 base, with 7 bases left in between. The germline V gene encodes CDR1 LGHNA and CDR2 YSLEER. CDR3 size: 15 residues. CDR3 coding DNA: TGCGCCAGCAGCCAAGACAGCCTGTCTGGAAACACCATATATTTT. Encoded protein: CASSQDSLSGNTIYF.

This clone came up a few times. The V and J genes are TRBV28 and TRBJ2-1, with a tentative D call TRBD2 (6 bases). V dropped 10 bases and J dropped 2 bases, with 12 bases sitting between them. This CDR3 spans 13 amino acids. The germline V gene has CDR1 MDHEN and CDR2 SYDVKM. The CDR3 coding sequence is TGTGCCACTAGGAGGGCCGCCTACAATGAGCAGTTCTTC. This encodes CATRRAAYNEQFF.

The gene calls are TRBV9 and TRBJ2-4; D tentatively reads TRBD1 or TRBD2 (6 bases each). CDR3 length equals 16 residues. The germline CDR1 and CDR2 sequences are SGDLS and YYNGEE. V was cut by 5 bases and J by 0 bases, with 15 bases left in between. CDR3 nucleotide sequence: TGTGCCAGCAGAGGGCCGGGGGCCCTAGCCAAAAACATTCAGTACTTC. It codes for CASRGPGALAKNIQYF.

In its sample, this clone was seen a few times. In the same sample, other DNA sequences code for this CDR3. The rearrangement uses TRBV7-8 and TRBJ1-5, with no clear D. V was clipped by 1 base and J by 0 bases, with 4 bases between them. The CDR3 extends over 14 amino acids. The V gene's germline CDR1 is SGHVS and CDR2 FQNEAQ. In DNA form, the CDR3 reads TGTGCCAGCAGCTTAGAGGGTAGCAATCAGCCCCAGCATTTT. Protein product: CASSLEGSNQPQHF.

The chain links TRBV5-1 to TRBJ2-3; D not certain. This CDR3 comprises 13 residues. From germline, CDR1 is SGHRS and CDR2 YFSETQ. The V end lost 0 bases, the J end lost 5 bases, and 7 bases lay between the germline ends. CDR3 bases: TGCGCCAGCAGCTTGGTCTCGGGAGATACGCAGTATTTT. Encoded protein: CASSLVSGDTQYF.

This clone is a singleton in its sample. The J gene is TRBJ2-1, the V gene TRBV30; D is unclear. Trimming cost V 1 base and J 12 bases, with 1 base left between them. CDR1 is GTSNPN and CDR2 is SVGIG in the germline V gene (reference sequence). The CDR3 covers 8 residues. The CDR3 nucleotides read TGTGCCTGGAGTGGGCAGTTCTTC. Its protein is CAWSGQFF.

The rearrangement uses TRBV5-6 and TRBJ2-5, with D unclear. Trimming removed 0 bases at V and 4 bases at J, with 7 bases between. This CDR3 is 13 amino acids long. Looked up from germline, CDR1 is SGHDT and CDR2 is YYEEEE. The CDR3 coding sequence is TGTGCCAGCAGCTTGGGGTGGGGAGAGACCCAGTACTTC. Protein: CASSLGWGETQYF.

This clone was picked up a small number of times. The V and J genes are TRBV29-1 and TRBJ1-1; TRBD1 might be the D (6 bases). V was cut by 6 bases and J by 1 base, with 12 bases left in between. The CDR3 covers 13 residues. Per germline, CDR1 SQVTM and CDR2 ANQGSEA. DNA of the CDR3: TGCAGCGTGCAACAGGGAGGGAACACTGAAGCTTTCTTT. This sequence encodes CSVQQGGNTEAFF.

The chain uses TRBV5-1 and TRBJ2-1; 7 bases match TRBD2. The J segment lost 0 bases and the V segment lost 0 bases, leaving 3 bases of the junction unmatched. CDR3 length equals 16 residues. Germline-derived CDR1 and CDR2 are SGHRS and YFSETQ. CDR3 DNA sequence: TGCGCCAGCAGCTTGGCCGGGGGGAGCTCCTACAATGAGCAGTTCTTC. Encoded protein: CASSLAGGSSYNEQFF.

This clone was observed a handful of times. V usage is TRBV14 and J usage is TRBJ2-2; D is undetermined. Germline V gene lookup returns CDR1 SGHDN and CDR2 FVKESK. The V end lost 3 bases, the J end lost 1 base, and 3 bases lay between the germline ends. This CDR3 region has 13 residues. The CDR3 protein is CASSQKNTGELFF. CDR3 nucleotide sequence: TGTGCCAGCAGCCAGAAGAACACCGGGGAGCTGTTTTTT.

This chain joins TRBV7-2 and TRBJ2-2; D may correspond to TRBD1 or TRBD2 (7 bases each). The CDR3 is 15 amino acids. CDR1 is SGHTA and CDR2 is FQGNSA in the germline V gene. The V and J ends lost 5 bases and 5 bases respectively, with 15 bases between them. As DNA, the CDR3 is TGTGCCAGCAGCACCAGACAGGGAGGGACCGGGGAGCTGTTTTTT. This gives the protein CASSTRQGGTGELFF.

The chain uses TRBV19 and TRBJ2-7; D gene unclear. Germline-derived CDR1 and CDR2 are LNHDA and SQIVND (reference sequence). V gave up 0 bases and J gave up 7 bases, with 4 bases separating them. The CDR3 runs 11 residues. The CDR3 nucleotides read TGTGCCAGTAGTATAGATCGGGAGCAGTACTTC. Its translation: CASSIDREQYF.

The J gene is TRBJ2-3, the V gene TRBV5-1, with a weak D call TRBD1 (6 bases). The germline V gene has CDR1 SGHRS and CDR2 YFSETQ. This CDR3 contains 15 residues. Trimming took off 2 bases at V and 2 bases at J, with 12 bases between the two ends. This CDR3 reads CASSFRGIYTDTQYF. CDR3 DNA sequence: TGCGCCAGCAGCTTTAGGGGGATCTACACAGATACGCAGTATTTT.